The entry that follows covers one T cell receptor (beta chain) sequence. Its cognate antigen has yet to be identified. The sample holds no much larger clone one base away, and base qualities are not on file. The library came from the immunoSEQ multiplex PCR assay. TCRdb re-hosts the immuneACCESS table, in-frame sequences only. Its copies lack some clones; in the studies checked, an unresolved V gene accounts for under half of them, and the cause for the rest is not known. The sample contains around 110,000 clones, roughly 80% of them found a single time. Of the sample, around 4.7% falls within the top ten clones. For every enrolled patient, mismatch repair deficiency was confirmed by either polymerase chain reaction or immunohistochemistry. TCR sequencing was carried out for three patients who responded to pembrolizumab therapy. The phase II trial prospectively evaluated PD-1 blockade with pembrolizumab in advanced mismatch repair-deficient cancers, independent of tissue of origin. Peripheral blood T cell samples were collected serially, before PD-1 blockade began and at several time points afterward. Blood sampling times were reported as weeks after the first pembrolizumab dose.

The sample comes from a study of PD-1 blockade in mismatch repair-deficient tumors (dated by TCRdb to 2016 to 2017). In terms of the full investigation: Between late 2013 and late 2016, the trial enrolled approximately 91 consecutive patients with approximately 12 types of mismatch repair-deficient cancer, all of whom had received prior treatment and were progressing. Deep sequencing of TCR CDR3 regions was used to track tumor-associated T cell clones in peripheral blood of patients responding to PD-1 blockade. General study outcomes and caveats: Tumor-resident clones, often undetectable in blood before treatment, expanded rapidly after pembrolizumab and then contracted, generally before radiologic responses.

Relative to germline, V is missing 2 bases and J is missing 3 bases, with 3 bases of the junction outside any gene match. The germline V gene encodes CDR1 MNHEY and CDR2 SVGAGI. The CDR3 contains 14 residues, cysteine and phenylalanine counted. Here the CDR3 DNA is all that survives: 42 bases in frame from base 1. The chain uses TRBV6-5 and TRBJ2-7, and 8 bases in between align with TRBD1. The clonotype comes from an adult with mismatch repair-deficient cancer. Source: peripheral blood, taken just over 59 weeks after starting pembrolizumab. The DNA reads as follows: TGTGCCAGCAGTTACCGGACAGGGAGCTACGAGCAGTACTTC. The translation is CASSYRTGSYEQYF.